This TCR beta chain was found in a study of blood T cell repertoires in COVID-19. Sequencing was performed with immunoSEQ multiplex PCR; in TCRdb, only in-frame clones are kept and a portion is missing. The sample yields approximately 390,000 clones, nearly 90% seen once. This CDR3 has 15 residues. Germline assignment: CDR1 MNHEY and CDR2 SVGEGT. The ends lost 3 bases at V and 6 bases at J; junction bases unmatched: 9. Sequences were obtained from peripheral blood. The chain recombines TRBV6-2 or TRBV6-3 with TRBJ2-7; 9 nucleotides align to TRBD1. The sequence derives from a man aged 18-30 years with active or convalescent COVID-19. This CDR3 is CASSYAGQGRGEQYF. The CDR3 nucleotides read TGTGCCAGCAGTTATGCGGGACAGGGACGGGGCGAGCAGTACTTC.